A selection of T cell receptor beta chains follows, all from one sample in a study of T cell responses to AZD1222 COVID-19 vaccine. Libraries were prepared by immunoSEQ multiplex PCR; TCRdb keeps only in-frame clonotypes and omits some of them. The table records tens of thousands of clones, about 85% of them present only once. Specimen: peripheral blood, collected on day 0 of AZD1222 vaccination. The origin of the receptors is an adult in good health. The CDR3 runs from the conserved cysteine through the conserved F or W. A D gene is named only where the DNA matches it firmly. Size tells how often a clone was seen (once, few, many) or the class of an expanded clone, and some rows leave it out.

V	length	size	D	CDR3
TRBV7-3	17	-	TRBD2	CASSLSFLAVPSYEQYF
TRBV6-5	12	-	-	CASMRELYGYTF
TRBV27	17	-	-	CASSLSIGRFNTGELFF
TRBV5-1	13	once	-	CASSFRFADTQYF
TRBV25-1	12	-	-	CASRRGSHTQYF
TRBV18	12	-	-	CASSPPGGDYTF
TRBV7-9	13	-	-	CASSFNQKETQYF
TRBV9	13	once	-	CASSVVSGHGYTF
TRBV7-2	13	-	-	CASSFDMVTEAFF
TRBV28	11	once	-	CASSFNTEAFF
TRBV29-1	15	once	-	CSVSEWTSPSTEAFF
TRBV7-3	14	-	-	CASSSPSASNEQFF
TRBV10-3	20	-	TRBD2	CAISDRTKTGTSGRANEQFF
TRBV5-1	15	-	TRBD2	CASSLEASGSGEQFF
TRBV10-3	14	-	-	CAISGRPSDYGYTF
TRBV4-3	15	-	-	CASSQGGGITDTQYF
TRBV19	17	-	TRBD1	CASRKLPGQGFTDTQYF
TRBV12-3/TRBV12-4	13	-	-	CASTSWGYQPQHF
TRBV6-2/TRBV6-3	13	-	-	CASSYDSNQPQHF
TRBV7-9	14	few	TRBD2	CASSPGLAAGELFF
TRBV5-8	15	-	-	CASSTYGATGNTIYF
TRBV29-1	15	once	-	CSVGHRQVENYGYTF
TRBV5-1	16	-	-	CASSLTQSSTYHEQYF
TRBV6-5	13	-	TRBD2	CASRQRLANEQYF
TRBV12-3/TRBV12-4	12	-	TRBD1	CASSLQGARAFF
TRBV2	14	-	-	CASIKGILNYGYTF
TRBV4-2	16	-	-	CASSQVQGQYNEKLFF
TRBV3-1/TRBV3-2	15	-	TRBD1	CASRKMATGVYEQFF
TRBV11-3	13	-	-	CASSQTGVPEAFF
TRBV30	14	-	-	CAWSRQISNQPQHF
TRBV29-1	16	-	-	CSVGGVSSAVAETQYF
TRBV5-1	12	-	TRBD1	CASRPGQEGYTF
TRBV11-2	15	-	TRBD1	CASSLDQGGGQPQHF
TRBV6-6	14	once	-	CASKQAVGSYEQYF
TRBV14	13	few	-	CASSHARGGGYTF
TRBV15	15	-	TRBD1	CATSSRDRGLLEQYF
TRBV3-1/TRBV3-2	15	-	TRBD2	CASSQGLAAFNEQFF
TRBV2	15	-	TRBD1	CASRGRQGRNTEAFF
TRBV28	14	-	TRBD1	CASSPGTGVYGYTF